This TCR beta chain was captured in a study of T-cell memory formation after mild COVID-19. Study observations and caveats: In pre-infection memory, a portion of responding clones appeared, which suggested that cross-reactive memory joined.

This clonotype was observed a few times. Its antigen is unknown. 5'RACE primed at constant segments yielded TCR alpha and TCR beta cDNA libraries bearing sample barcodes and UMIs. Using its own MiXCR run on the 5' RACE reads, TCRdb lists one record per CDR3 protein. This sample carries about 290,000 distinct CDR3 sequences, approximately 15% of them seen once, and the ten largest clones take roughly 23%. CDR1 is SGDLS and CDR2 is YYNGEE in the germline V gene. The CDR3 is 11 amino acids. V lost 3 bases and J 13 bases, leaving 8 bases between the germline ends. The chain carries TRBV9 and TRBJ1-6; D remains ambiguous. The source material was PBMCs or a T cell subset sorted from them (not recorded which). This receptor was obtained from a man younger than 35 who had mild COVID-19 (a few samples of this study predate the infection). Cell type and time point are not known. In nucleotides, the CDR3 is TGTGCCAGCAGCGAGCCGGGTCCCCTCCACTTT. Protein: CASSEPGPLHF.